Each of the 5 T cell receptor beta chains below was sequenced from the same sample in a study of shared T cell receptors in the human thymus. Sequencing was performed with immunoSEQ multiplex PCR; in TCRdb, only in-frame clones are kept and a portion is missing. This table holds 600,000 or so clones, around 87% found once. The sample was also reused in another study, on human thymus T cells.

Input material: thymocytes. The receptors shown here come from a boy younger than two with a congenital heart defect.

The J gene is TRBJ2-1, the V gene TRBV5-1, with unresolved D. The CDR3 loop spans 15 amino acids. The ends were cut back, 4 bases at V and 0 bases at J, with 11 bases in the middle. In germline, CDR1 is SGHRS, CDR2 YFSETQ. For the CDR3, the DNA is TGCGCCAGCAGCCACGAGACTTACTCCTACAATGAGCAGTTCTTC. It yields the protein CASSHETYSYNEQFF.

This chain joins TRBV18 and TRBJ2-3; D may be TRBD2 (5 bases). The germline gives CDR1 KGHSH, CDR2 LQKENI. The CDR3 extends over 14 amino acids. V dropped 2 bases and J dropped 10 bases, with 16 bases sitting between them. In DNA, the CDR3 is TGTGCCAGCTCACCAGCCCCGGGGATGGGGTCGCAGTATTTT. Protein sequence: CASSPAPGMGSQYF.

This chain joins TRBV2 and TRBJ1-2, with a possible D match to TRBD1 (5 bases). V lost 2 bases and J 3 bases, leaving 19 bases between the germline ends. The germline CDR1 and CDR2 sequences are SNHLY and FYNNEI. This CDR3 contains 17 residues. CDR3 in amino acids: CASSEKLRGRLYYGYTF. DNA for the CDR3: TGTGCCAGCAGTGAAAAATTGCGGGGCCGCCTATACTATGGCTACACCTTC.

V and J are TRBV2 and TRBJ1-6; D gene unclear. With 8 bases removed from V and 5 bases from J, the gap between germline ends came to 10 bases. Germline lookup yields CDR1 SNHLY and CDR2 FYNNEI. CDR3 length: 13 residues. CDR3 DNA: TGTGCCAGCGCGGGGTACCATAATTCACCCCTCCACTTT. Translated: CASAGYHNSPLHF.

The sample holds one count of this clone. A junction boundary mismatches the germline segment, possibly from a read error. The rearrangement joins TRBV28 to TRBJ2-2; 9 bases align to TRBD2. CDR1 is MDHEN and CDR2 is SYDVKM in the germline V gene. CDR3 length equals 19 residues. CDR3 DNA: TGTGCCAGCAGTTGCCCTAGGGACCATGGACTAGCGAAGACCGGGGAGCTGTTTTTT. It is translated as CASSCPRDHGLAKTGELFF.